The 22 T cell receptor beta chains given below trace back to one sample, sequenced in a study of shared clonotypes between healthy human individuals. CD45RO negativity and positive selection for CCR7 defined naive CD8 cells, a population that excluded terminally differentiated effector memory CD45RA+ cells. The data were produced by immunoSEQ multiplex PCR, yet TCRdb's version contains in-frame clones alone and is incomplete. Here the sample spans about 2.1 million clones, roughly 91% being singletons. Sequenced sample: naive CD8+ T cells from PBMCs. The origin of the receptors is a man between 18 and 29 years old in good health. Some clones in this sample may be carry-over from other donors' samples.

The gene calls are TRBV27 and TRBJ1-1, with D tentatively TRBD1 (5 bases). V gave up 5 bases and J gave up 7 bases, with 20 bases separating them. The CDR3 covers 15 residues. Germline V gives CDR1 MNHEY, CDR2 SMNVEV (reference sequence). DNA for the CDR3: TGTGCCAGCAGTATGTCCGGGACCCGGGCTGGTGAAGCTTTCTTT. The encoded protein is CASSMSGTRAGEAFF.

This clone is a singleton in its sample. The CDR3 reads CASSRSTREGGTDTQYF. The CDR3, as DNA: TGCGCCAGCAGTCGATCGACCAGGGAAGGGGGCACAGATACGCAGTATTTT. This chain links TRBV10-1 with TRBJ2-3, with a tentative D call TRBD1 (5 bases). This CDR3 has 17 amino acids. Germline CDR1 WNHNN, CDR2 SYGVQD (reference sequence). V lost 5 bases, J lost 1 base, and 19 bases lay in between.

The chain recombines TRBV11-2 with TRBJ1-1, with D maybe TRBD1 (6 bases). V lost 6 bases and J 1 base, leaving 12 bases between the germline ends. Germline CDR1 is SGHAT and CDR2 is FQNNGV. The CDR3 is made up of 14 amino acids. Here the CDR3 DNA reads TGTGCCAGCAGATTCAAGGGGGGGAACACTGAAGCTTTCTTT. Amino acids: CASRFKGGNTEAFF. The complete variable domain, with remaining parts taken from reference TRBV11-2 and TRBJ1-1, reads EAGVAQSPRYKIIEKRQSVAFWCNPISGHATLYWYQQILGQGPKLLIQFQNNGVVDDSQLPKDRFSAERLKGVDSTLKIQPAKLEDSAVYLCASRFKGGNTEAFFGQGTRLTVV.

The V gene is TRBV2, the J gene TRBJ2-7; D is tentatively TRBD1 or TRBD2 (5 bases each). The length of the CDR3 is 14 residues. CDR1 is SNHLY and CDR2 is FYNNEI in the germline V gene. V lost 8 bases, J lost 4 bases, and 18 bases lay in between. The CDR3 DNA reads TGTGCCAGCGCTGAAAGGGACCGACTATACGAGCAGTACTTC. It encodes CASAERDRLYEQYF.

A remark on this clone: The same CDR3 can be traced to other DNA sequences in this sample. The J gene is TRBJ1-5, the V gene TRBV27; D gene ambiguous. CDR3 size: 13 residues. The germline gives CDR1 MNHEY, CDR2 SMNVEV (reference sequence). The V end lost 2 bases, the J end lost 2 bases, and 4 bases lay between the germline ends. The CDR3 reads CASSLHGNQPQHF. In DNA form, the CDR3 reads TGTGCCAGCAGTTTACATGGCAATCAGCCCCAGCATTTT.

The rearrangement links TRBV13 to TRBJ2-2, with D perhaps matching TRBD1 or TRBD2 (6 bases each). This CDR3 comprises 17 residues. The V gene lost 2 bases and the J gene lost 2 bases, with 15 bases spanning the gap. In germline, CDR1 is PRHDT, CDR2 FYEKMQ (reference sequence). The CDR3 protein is CASSLRLAGTNTGELFF. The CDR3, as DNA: TGTGCCAGCAGCTTACGCCTGGCGGGGACAAACACCGGGGAGCTGTTTTTT.

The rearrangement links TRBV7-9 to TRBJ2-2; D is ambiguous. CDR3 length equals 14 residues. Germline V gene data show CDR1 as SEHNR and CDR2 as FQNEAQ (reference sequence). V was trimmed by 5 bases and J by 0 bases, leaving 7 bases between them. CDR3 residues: CASSPLANTGELFF. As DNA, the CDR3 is TGTGCCAGCAGCCCGCTAGCGAACACCGGGGAGCTGTTTTTT.

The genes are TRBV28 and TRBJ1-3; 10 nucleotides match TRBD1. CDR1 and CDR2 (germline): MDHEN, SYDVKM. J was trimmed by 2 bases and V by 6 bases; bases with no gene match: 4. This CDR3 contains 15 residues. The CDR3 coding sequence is TGTGCCAGCAGGGTGACAGGGGGCCCTGGAAACACCATATATTTT. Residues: CASRVTGGPGNTIYF.

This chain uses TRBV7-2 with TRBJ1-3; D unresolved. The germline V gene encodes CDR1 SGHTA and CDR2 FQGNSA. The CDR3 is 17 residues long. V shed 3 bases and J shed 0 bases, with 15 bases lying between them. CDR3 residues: CASSLVRSRASGNTIYF. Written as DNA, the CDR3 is TGTGCCAGCAGCTTGGTACGCAGTAGGGCCTCTGGAAACACCATATATTTT.

The CDR3 nucleotides are TGTGCCACCAGCAGAGATCTTGAGCCCCAGCATTTT. Protein: CATSRDLEPQHF. The gene calls are TRBV15 and TRBJ1-5; D is ambiguous. V was cut by 0 bases and J by 8 bases, with 5 bases left in between. Per the germline V gene, CDR1 is LNHNV and CDR2 is YYDKDF (reference sequence). The CDR3 is made up of 12 amino acids.

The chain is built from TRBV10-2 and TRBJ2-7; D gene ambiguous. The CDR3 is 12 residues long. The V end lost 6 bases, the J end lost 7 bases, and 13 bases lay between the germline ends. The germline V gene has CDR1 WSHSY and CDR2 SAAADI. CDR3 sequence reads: CASSDSLLEQYF. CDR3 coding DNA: TGCGCCAGCAGCGACTCCCTTCTTGAGCAGTACTTC.

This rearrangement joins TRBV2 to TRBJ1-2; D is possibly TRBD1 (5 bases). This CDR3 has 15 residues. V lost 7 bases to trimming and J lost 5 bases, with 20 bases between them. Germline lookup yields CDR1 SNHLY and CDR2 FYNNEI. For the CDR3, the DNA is TGTGCCAGCATCGGGTTGCAGGGCACAACTTATGGCTACACCTTC. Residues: CASIGLQGTTYGYTF.

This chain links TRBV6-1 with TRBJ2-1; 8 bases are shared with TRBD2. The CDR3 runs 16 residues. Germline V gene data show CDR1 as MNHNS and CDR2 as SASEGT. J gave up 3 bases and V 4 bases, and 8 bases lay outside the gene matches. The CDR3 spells CASSGPSGRFYNEQFF. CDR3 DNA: TGTGCCAGCAGTGGCCCGAGCGGGAGATTCTACAATGAGCAGTTCTTC.

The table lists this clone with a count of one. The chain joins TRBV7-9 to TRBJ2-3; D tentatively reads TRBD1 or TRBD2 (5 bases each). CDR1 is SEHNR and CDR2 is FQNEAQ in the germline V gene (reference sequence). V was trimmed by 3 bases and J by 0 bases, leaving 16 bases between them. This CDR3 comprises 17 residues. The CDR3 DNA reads TGTGCCAGCAGCTTCCTTCCGGGACGGGCGAGCACAGATACGCAGTATTTT. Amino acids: CASSFLPGRASTDTQYF. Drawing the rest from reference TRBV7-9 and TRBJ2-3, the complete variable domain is DTGVSQNPRHKITKRGQNVTFRCDPISEHNRLYWYRQTLGQGPEFLTYFQNEAQLEKSRLLSDRFSAERPKGSFSTLEIQRTEQGDSAMYLCASSFLPGRASTDTQYFGPGTRLTVL.

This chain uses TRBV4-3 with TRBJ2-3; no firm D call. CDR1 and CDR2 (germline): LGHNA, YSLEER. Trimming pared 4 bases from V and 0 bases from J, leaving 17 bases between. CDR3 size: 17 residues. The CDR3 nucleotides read TGCGCCAGCAGCCCCGATCGGGCTCCGGCTAGCACAGATACGCAGTATTTT. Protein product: CASSPDRAPASTDTQYF.

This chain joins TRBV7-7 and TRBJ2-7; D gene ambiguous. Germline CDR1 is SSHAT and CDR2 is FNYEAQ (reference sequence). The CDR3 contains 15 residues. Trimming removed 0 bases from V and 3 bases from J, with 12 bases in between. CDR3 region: CASSLALGEHYEQYF. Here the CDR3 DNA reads TGTGCCAGCAGCTTAGCTTTGGGTGAACACTACGAGCAGTACTTC.

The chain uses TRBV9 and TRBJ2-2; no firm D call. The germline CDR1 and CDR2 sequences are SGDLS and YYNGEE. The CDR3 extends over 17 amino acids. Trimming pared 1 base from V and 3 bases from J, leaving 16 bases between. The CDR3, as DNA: TGTGCCAGCAGCGTAAGGTTTCGGAGTAGAGACACCGGGGAGCTGTTTTTT. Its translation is CASSVRFRSRDTGELFF.

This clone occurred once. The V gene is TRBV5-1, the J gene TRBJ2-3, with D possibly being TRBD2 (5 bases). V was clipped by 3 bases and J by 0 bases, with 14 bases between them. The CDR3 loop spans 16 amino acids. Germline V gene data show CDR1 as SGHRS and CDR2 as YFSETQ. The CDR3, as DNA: TGCGCCAGCAGCTGGACCGGGAAAGCAAGCACAGATACGCAGTATTTT. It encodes CASSWTGKASTDTQYF.

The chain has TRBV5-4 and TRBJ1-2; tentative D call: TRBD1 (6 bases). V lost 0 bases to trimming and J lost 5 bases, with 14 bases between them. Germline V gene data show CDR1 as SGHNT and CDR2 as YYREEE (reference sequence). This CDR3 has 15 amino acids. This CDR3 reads CASSLARGGHYGYTF. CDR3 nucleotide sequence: TGTGCCAGCAGCTTGGCCCGGGGGGGGCATTATGGCTACACCTTC.

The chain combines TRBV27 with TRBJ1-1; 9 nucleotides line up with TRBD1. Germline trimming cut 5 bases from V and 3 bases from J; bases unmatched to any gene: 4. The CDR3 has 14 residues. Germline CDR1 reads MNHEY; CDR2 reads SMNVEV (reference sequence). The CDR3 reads CASSATGGDTEAFF. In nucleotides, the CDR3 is TGTGCCAGCAGTGCGACAGGGGGTGACACTGAAGCTTTCTTT.

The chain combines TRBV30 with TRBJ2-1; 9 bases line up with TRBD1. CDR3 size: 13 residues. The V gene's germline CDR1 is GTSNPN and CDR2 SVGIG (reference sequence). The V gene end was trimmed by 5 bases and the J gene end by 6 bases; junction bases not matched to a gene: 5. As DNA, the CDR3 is TGTGCCTGGGACAGGGGGAAAGGCAATGAGCAGTTCTTC. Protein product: CAWDRGKGNEQFF.

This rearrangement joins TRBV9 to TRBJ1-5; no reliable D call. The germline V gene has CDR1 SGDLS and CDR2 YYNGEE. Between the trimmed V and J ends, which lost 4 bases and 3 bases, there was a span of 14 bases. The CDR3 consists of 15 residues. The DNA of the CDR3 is TGTGCCAGCAGCACCTGGGGAGGCCACAATCAGCCCCAGCATTTT. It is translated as CASSTWGGHNQPQHF.